The 25 T cell receptor beta chains below come from one sample, sequenced in a study of beta chain features in type 1 diabetes. The study reverse transcribed the entire isolated RNA, so it sequenced expressed TCRB transcripts. Generated by immunoSEQ multiplex PCR, the TCRdb table keeps only in-frame clones and is missing some. The sample has some 180,000 clones, less than 15% seen once. Sequenced sample: central memory CD4+ T cells from blood. The origin of the receptors is a woman between 18 and 29 years old in good health.

As for this clone: Other DNA sequences in this specimen translate into the identical CDR3. This rearrangement joins TRBV30 to TRBJ1-3; no reliable D call. CDR1 is GTSNPN and CDR2 is SVGIG in the germline V gene (reference sequence). V was clipped by 0 bases and J by 0 bases, with 3 bases between them. The CDR3 runs 13 residues. CDR3 in DNA: TGTGCCTGGAGTGTCGGCTCTGGAAACACCATATATTTT. This gives the protein CAWSVGSGNTIYF.

The V call is TRBV14, the J call TRBJ1-1; a weak D match, TRBD1 (5 bases). This CDR3 contains 14 residues. The germline gives CDR1 SGHDN, CDR2 FVKESK. Trimming stripped 4 bases from V and 10 bases from J, with 19 bases between. CDR3 region: CASSPRFQGSLAFF. DNA for the CDR3: TGTGCCAGCAGCCCCCGTTTTCAGGGCAGTCTAGCTTTCTTT. Combining the CDR3 with reference TRBV14 and TRBJ1-1 gives the whole variable domain EAGVTQFPSHSVIEKGQTVTLRCDPISGHDNLYWYRRVMGKEIKFLLHFVKESKQDESGMPNNRFLAERTGGTYSTLKVQPAELEDSGVYFCASSPRFQGSLAFFGQGTRLTVV.

The rearrangement uses TRBV19 and TRBJ2-1; 10 bases agree with TRBD2. Germline V gives CDR1 LNHDA, CDR2 SQIVND (reference sequence). CDR3 length: 16 residues. Trimming took 5 bases from V and 10 from J; bases not matched to a gene: 14. This CDR3 is CASSSTLLAGAWEQFF. For the CDR3, the DNA is TGTGCCAGTAGTTCAACCCTCCTAGCGGGAGCATGGGAGCAGTTCTTC.

The CDR3 protein is CASSPRGGSDGYTF. For the CDR3, the DNA is TGTGCCAGCAGCCCCCGGGGGGGGAGCGATGGCTACACCTTC. J is TRBJ1-2 and V is TRBV7-2; tentative D call: TRBD1 (5 bases). Germline CDR1 is SGHTA and CDR2 is FQGNSA. This CDR3 region has 14 residues. V was pared by 5 bases and J by 6 bases, with 16 bases between.

This rearrangement joins TRBV28 to TRBJ1-2, with a weak D call TRBD1 (5 bases). The V gene lost 6 bases and the J gene lost 13 bases, with 18 bases spanning the gap. This CDR3 has 12 amino acids. CDR1 is MDHEN, CDR2 SYDVKM, per germline. This chain's CDR3 is CASRLPGLGCTF. CDR3 bases: TGTGCCAGCAGACTCCCGGGACTGGGATGCACCTTC.

V and J are TRBV9 and TRBJ1-3; 11 nucleotides line up with TRBD1. This CDR3 region has 17 residues. The V gene's germline CDR1 is SGDLS and CDR2 YYNGEE. The V segment lost 2 bases and the J segment 2 bases; nucleotides outside the gene matches: 6. As DNA, the CDR3 is TGTGCCAGCAGCGTCGGGACAGGGGGGAAAGCTGGAAACACCATATATTTT. Protein product: CASSVGTGGKAGNTIYF.

At least ten counts were recorded for this clone. The J gene is TRBJ2-7, the V gene TRBV29-1; TRBD2 agrees at 11 bases. The junction had 4 bases not matched to a gene; V was cut back by 7 bases and J by 5 bases. Germline V gene data show CDR1 as SQVTM and CDR2 as ANQGSEA. CDR3 size: 12 residues. In DNA form, the CDR3 reads TGCAGCGGGACTAGCGGGTTCAACGAGCAGTACTTC. It yields the protein CSGTSGFNEQYF.

This clone has just a few counts. The J gene is TRBJ2-4, the V gene TRBV2; D is unresolved. Trimming took off 5 bases at V and 0 bases at J, with 8 bases between the two ends. This CDR3 contains 14 residues. Germline V lookup: CDR1 SNHLY, CDR2 FYNNEI. In DNA form, the CDR3 reads TGTGCCAGCAGTCTACCAATAGCCAAAAACATTCAGTACTTC. Its protein product is CASSLPIAKNIQYF.

This chain links TRBV5-1 with TRBJ1-1, with TRBD1 identical over 7 bases. This CDR3 spans 15 amino acids. The germline CDR1 and CDR2 sequences are SGHRS and YFSETQ. V trimming: 4 bases; J trimming: 1 base; junction bases outside the gene matches: 7. The CDR3 region is CASSTQGEGNTEAFF. CDR3 sequence (DNA): TGCGCCAGCAGCACCCAGGGGGAAGGGAACACTGAAGCTTTCTTT.

V gene TRBV28 combines with J gene TRBJ1-3; TRBD1 agrees at 8 bases. This CDR3 has 14 residues. CDR1 and CDR2 (germline): MDHEN, SYDVKM. V was pared by 5 bases and J by 5 bases, with 5 bases of the junction left unmatched. CDR3 region: CASSRGQGRNTIYF. CDR3 in DNA: TGTGCCAGCAGTCGCGGACAGGGTAGAAACACCATATATTTT.

The chain couples TRBV23-1 to TRBJ2-7, with 9 bases matching TRBD1. TRBV23-1 counts as an open reading frame of uncertain function. V shed 1 base and J 2 bases; nucleotides not matched to a gene: 18. This CDR3 comprises 20 residues. The DNA of the CDR3 is TGCGCCAGCAGTCAATTGAGGGGACAGGGTAAGAGTTCGGGTCCCTACGAGCAGTACTTC. It specifies CASSQLRGQGKSSGPYEQYF.

The chain links TRBV10-3 to TRBJ1-1, with D unclear. Germline values: CDR1 ENHRY, CDR2 SYGVKD. The CDR3 is 13 amino acids. The germline V and J ends were trimmed by 2 bases and 1 base, with 5 bases remaining between them. DNA of the CDR3: TGTGCCATCAGTGAGCAACAGAACACTGAAGCTTTCTTT. This translates into CAISEQQNTEAFF.

The chain combines TRBV30 with TRBJ2-1; maybe TRBD2 (6 bases). This CDR3 spans 13 amino acids. Trimming took 2 bases from V and 12 from J, leaving 17 bases between them. The V gene's germline CDR1 is GTSNPN and CDR2 SVGIG (reference sequence). CDR3 DNA: TGTGCCTGGAGTACCAGGCGGGGCGTGGCGCAGTTCTTC. It translates to CAWSTRRGVAQFF. Supplemented by reference TRBV30 and TRBJ2-1, the full variable domain reads SQTIHQWPATLVQPVGSPLSLECTVEGTSNPNLYWYRQAAGRGLQLLFYSVGIGQISSEVPQNLSASRPQDRQFILSSKKLLLSDSGFYLCAWSTRRGVAQFFGPGTRLTVL.

This clone was found many times. The gene calls are TRBV4-1 and TRBJ1-3; maybe TRBD1 (5 bases). Germline loops: CDR1 MGHRA, CDR2 YSYEKL. Trimming shortened V by 2 bases and J by 1 base, and 12 bases separated the two germline ends. The CDR3 is 16 residues long. CDR3: CASSQPTVRSGNTIYF. In DNA, the CDR3 is TGCGCCAGCAGCCAACCGACAGTCCGATCTGGAAACACCATATATTTT.

This clone was counted only a few times. Distinct nucleotide sequences in the sample also encode this CDR3. V and J are TRBV30 and TRBJ1-5, with a weak D call TRBD1 (5 bases). CDR3 length: 14 residues. In germline, CDR1 is GTSNPN, CDR2 SVGIG (reference sequence). The ends were cut back, 2 bases at V and 2 bases at J, with 10 bases in the middle. The CDR3 here is CAWSRQGGNQPQHF. As DNA, the CDR3 is TGTGCCTGGAGTCGCCAGGGTGGCAATCAGCCCCAGCATTTT. The full variable domain, completed using reference TRBV30 and TRBJ1-5, is SQTIHQWPATLVQPVGSPLSLECTVEGTSNPNLYWYRQAAGRGLQLLFYSVGIGQISSEVPQNLSASRPQDRQFILSSKKLLLSDSGFYLCAWSRQGGNQPQHFGDGTRLSIL.

V gene TRBV13 combines with J gene TRBJ1-1; TRBD1 might be the D (6 bases). Germline CDR1 reads PRHDT; CDR2 reads FYEKMQ (reference sequence). This CDR3 comprises 17 residues. Trimming stripped 1 base from V and 2 bases from J, with 17 bases between. The CDR3 loop reads CASSLVGRGGFNTEAFF. CDR3 DNA: TGTGCCAGCAGCTTAGTAGGACGGGGGGGCTTTAACACTGAAGCTTTCTTT.

The chain links TRBV30 to TRBJ2-3, with 12 bases matching TRBD1. Germline trimming cut 4 bases from V and 5 bases from J; bases unmatched to any gene: 10. The CDR3 has 16 amino acids. From germline, CDR1 is GTSNPN and CDR2 SVGIG (reference sequence). CDR3 coding DNA: TGTGCCTGGATCCCGATAGGGACAGGGGGCAGAGATACGCAGTATTTT. It codes for CAWIPIGTGGRDTQYF. Using reference TRBV30 and TRBJ2-3 for the parts outside the CDR3, the full variable domain is SQTIHQWPATLVQPVGSPLSLECTVEGTSNPNLYWYRQAAGRGLQLLFYSVGIGQISSEVPQNLSASRPQDRQFILSSKKLLLSDSGFYLCAWIPIGTGGRDTQYFGPGTRLTVL.

This clone was observed a handful of times. The V gene is TRBV18, the J gene TRBJ1-2; 9 bases line up with TRBD1. The CDR3 has 13 residues. The germline gives CDR1 KGHSH, CDR2 LQKENI. V was clipped by 3 bases and J by 11 bases; unmatched bases: 7. In DNA form, the CDR3 reads TGTGCCAGCTCACCCCGGACAGGGGAGAGGTACACCTTC. Protein: CASSPRTGERYTF. Filled out from reference TRBV18 and TRBJ1-2, the complete variable domain reads NAGVMQNPRHLVRRRGQEARLRCSPMKGHSHVYWYRQLPEEGLKFMVYLQKENIIDESGMPKERFSAEFPKEGPSILRIQQVVRGDSAAYFCASSPRTGERYTFGSGTRLTVV.

The rearrangement uses TRBV12-2 and TRBJ2-7; TRBD1 is the table's D call and was not checked against the DNA. TRBV12-2 is an annotated pseudogene. CDR3 length equals 14 residues. Written as DNA, the CDR3 is TGTGCAAGTCGCCCTAGGACAGGGCCACACGAGCAGTACTTC. Protein product: CASRPRTGPHEQYF.

The rearrangement links TRBV27 to TRBJ2-7; 11 bases are shared with TRBD2. From germline, CDR1 is MNHEY and CDR2 SMNVEV (reference sequence). Trimming took 4 bases from V and 11 from J; bases not matched to a gene: 7. This CDR3 region has 13 residues. The CDR3 region is CASSSLAGGLKYF. CDR3 DNA sequence: TGTGCCAGCAGTTCCCTAGCGGGAGGTCTGAAGTACTTC.

The chain carries TRBV28 and TRBJ1-2; TRBD1 is a possible D gene (5 bases). The CDR3 is 13 amino acids. Between the trimmed V and J ends, which lost 6 bases and 6 bases, there was a span of 14 bases. Germline V lookup: CDR1 MDHEN, CDR2 SYDVKM. The CDR3 nucleotides read TGTGCCAGCAGGTCCAGGGCCAAGGATGGCTACACCTTC. Translated, it gives CASRSRAKDGYTF.

This clone showed up just a few times. The chain employs TRBV4-3 and TRBJ1-2, with D possibly matching TRBD1 (5 bases). V was cut by 0 bases and J by 8 bases, with 22 bases left in between. Germline CDR1 reads LGHNA; CDR2 reads YSLEER. This CDR3 contains 17 residues. This CDR3 is CASSQELSSGLLGGYTF. The DNA for the CDR3 is TGCGCCAGCAGCCAAGAATTGAGCTCAGGGTTGTTGGGAGGCTACACCTTC.

This clone has a handful of counts. At one of its ends the junction is not consistent with the germline gene, which may arise from a read error. The V and J genes are TRBV5-1 and TRBJ1-2; weak D call: TRBD1 (5 bases). CDR1 SGHRS and CDR2 YFSETQ come from the germline V gene. The CDR3 loop spans 14 amino acids. This CDR3 reads CASSPGHGGYAYTF. The CDR3 DNA is TGCGCCAGCAGCCCTGGACATGGGGGGTATGCCTACACCTTC.

The V and J genes are TRBV2 and TRBJ1-3; D gene unclear. V was shortened by 6 bases and J by 0 bases, with 15 bases between the two germline ends. Germline assignment: CDR1 SNHLY and CDR2 FYNNEI. The CDR3 length is 16 residues. The CDR3 DNA sequence: TGTGCCAGCAGGAGACCCGACGGACTCTCTGGAAACACCATATATTTT. This sequence encodes CASRRPDGLSGNTIYF.

On this clone: Other DNA sequences of this sample code for an identical CDR3. This sequence joins TRBV29-1 and TRBJ2-2; D unclear. The germline CDR1 and CDR2 sequences are SQVTM and ANQGSEA. V was shortened by 4 bases and J by 1 base, with 4 bases between the two germline ends. The CDR3 sequence is 12 residues long. The CDR3 DNA sequence: TGCAGCGTTGTCAGGAACACCGGGGAGCTGTTTTTT. Protein product: CSVVRNTGELFF.